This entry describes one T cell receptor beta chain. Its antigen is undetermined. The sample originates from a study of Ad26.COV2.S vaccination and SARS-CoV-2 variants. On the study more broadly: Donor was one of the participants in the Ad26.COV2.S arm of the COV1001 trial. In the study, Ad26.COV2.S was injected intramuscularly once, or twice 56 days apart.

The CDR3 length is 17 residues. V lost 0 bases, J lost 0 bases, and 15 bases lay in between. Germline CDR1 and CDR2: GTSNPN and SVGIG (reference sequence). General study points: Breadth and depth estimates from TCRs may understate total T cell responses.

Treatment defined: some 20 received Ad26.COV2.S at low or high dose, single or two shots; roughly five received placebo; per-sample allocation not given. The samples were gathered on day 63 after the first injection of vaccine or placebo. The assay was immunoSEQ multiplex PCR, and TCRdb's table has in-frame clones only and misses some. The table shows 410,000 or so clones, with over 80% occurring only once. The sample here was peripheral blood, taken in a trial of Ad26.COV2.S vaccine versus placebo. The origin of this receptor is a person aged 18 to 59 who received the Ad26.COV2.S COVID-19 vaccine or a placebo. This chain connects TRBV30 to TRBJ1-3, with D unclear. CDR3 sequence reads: CAWSVPVEEHSGNTIYF. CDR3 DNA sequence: TGTGCCTGGAGTGTACCGGTAGAGGAACACTCTGGAAACACCATATATTTT.